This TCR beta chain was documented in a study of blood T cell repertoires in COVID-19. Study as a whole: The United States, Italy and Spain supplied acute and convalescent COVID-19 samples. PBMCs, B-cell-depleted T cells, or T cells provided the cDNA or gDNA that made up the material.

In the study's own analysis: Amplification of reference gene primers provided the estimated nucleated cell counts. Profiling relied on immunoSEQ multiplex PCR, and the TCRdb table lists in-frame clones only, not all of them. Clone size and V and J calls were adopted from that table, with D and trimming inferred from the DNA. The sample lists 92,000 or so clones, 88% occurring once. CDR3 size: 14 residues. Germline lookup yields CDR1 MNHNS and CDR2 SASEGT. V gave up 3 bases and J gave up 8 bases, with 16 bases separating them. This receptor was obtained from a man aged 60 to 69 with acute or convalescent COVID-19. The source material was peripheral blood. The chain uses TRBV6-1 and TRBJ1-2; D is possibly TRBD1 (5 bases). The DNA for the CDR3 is TGTGCCAGCAGTGACGGGGGGACCCTGGGAGGCTACACCTTC. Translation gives CASSDGGTLGGYTF.